The 23 T cell receptor beta chains in this list originate from one sample, sequenced in a study of T cells and Merkel cell carcinoma outcomes. TCRdb keeps only in-frame clones here, not all; method: immunoSEQ multiplex PCR. Among some 19,000 clones listed, almost 85% were seen once. The sample comprised tumor tissue from Merkel cell carcinoma. The receptors stem from a human donor with Merkel cell carcinoma.

This chain uses TRBV10-2 with TRBJ2-1; 11 nucleotides match TRBD2. V was clipped by 2 bases and J by 5 bases; unmatched bases: 5. This CDR3 is built from 16 residues. In germline, CDR1 is WSHSY, CDR2 SAAADI. The CDR3 is CASSEGLAGWDNEQFF. CDR3 nucleotide sequence: TGCGCCAGCAGTGAGGGACTAGCGGGCTGGGACAATGAGCAGTTCTTC.

V gene TRBV10-3 combines with J gene TRBJ2-1; 10 positions agree with TRBD2. The V segment lost 7 bases and the J segment 8 bases; nucleotides outside the gene matches: 11. The CDR3 contains 15 residues. CDR1 and CDR2 from the germline V gene are ENHRY and SYGVKD. CDR3 DNA sequence: TGTGCCATCACCCAAAGCGGGAGGGCCAAAGATGAGCAGTTCTTC. This translates into CAITQSGRAKDEQFF.

This clone is a singleton in its sample. The V and J genes are TRBV5-4 and TRBJ2-3; 10 bases align to TRBD2. V dropped 4 bases and J dropped 0; count of bases not matched to a gene: 8. CDR3 size: 17 residues. Germline CDR1 and CDR2: SGHNT and YYREEE (reference sequence). The CDR3 is CASSPSSTSGSTDTQYF. CDR3 bases: TGTGCCAGCAGCCCTTCTTCGACTAGCGGGAGCACAGATACGCAGTATTTT.

J is TRBJ1-5 and V is TRBV19; possible D gene TRBD1, 6 bases. Germline V gene sequence: CDR1 LNHDA, CDR2 SQIVND (reference sequence). Trimming shortened V by 3 bases and J by 7 bases, and 13 bases separated the two germline ends. There are 14 residues in the CDR3. The chain's CDR3 is CASSISQGHQPQHF. The CDR3 DNA reads as TGTGCCAGTAGTATTAGTCAGGGGCACCAGCCCCAGCATTTT.

This clone was seen a handful of times. V gene TRBV7-9 combines with J gene TRBJ2-3; D is possibly TRBD1 or TRBD2 (6 bases each). CDR1 is SEHNR, CDR2 FQNEAQ, per germline (reference sequence). This CDR3 spans 15 amino acids. V dropped 2 bases and J dropped 6 bases, with 15 bases sitting between them. This CDR3 is CASSLRPGAPDTQYF. The CDR3 coding sequence is TGTGCCAGCAGCTTAAGGCCGGGGGCACCCGATACGCAGTATTTT.

The rearrangement links TRBV5-4 to TRBJ2-2; D perhaps matches TRBD1 (6 bases). The CDR3 has 14 amino acids. Trimming removed 5 bases at V and 4 bases at J, with 12 bases between. CDR1 and CDR2 from the germline V gene are SGHNT and YYREEE (reference sequence). CDR3 coding DNA: TGTGCCAGCAGATCGGACAGTAGCACCGGGGAGCTGTTTTTT. It yields the protein CASRSDSSTGELFF.

V usage is TRBV5-5 and J usage is TRBJ2-3; the D is unclear. Trimming stripped 4 bases from V and 3 bases from J, with 12 bases between. CDR3 size: 14 residues. Germline V CDR1 and CDR2: SGHKS, YYEKEE (reference sequence). CDR3 protein: CASSPRPYTDTQYF. Here the CDR3 DNA reads TGTGCCAGCAGCCCCAGGCCCTATACAGATACGCAGTATTTT.

The CDR3 DNA reads TGTGCCAGCAGCTCAGAGGGGGCCTGGACTGAAGCTTTCTTT. It is translated as CASSSEGAWTEAFF. This chain connects TRBV5-4 to TRBJ1-1, with 7 bases aligning to TRBD1. Germline V gene lookup returns CDR1 SGHNT and CDR2 YYREEE (reference sequence). V trimming: 3 bases; J trimming: 5 bases; junction bases outside the gene matches: 7. The CDR3 is 14 amino acids.

The V gene is TRBV11-1, the J gene TRBJ1-1; D is undetermined. The CDR3 length is 19 residues. V lost 3 bases and J lost 3, with 26 bases in between. Germline V gives CDR1 SGHAT, CDR2 FQDESV (reference sequence). For the CDR3, the DNA is TGTGCCAGCAGCTTCCAGACCCGCGATTATCGATACTGCGACACTGAAGCTTTCTTT. The encoded protein is CASSFQTRDYRYCDTEAFF.

A note on this clone: Compared with germline, one end of the junction differs, possibly owing to a read error. The chain uses TRBV7-9 and TRBJ1-4; the D gene is possibly TRBD1 (5 bases). Germline V lookup: CDR1 SEHNR, CDR2 FQNEAQ (reference sequence). The CDR3 spans 16 residues. The CDR3 DNA is TGTGCCAGCAGCGCTGGGACTTTATCAACTAATGAAAAACTATTTTTT. Amino acid sequence: CASSAGTLSTNEKLFF.

By share, this clone ranks as medium-sized. CDR3 residues: CASSQGIPGNTIYF. The DNA of the CDR3 is TGCGCCAGCAGCCAGGGAATTCCTGGAAACACCATATATTTT. This sequence joins TRBV4-1 and TRBJ1-3; no reliable D call. Germline V gene sequence: CDR1 MGHRA, CDR2 YSYEKL. V lost 3 bases and J 2 bases, leaving 8 bases between the germline ends. The CDR3 has 14 residues.

The gene calls are TRBV5-1 and TRBJ1-1; the match to TRBD1 covers 9 bases. CDR1 and CDR2 (germline): SGHRS, YFSETQ. This CDR3 region has 13 residues. The V and J ends lost 3 bases and 10 bases, in that order; junction bases with no gene match: 7. As DNA, the CDR3 is TGCGCCAGCAGCTGGGACAGGGTGAAAGGAGCTTTCTTT. Translated, it gives CASSWDRVKGAFF.

The chain links TRBV5-1 to TRBJ1-2; maybe TRBD1 (5 bases). Germline V CDR1 and CDR2: SGHRS, YFSETQ. This CDR3 comprises 15 residues. The V and J ends lost 0 bases and 5 bases respectively, with 14 bases between them. The CDR3 nucleotides are TGCGCCAGCAGCTTGGCATTTGTGGGGGGGTATGGCTACACCTTC. This gives the protein CASSLAFVGGYGYTF.

J is TRBJ2-5 and V is TRBV18, with D unresolved. The CDR3 loop spans 11 amino acids. V was shortened by 8 bases and J by 3 bases, with 7 bases between the two germline ends. Germline V gene sequence: CDR1 KGHSH, CDR2 LQKENI. The CDR3 bases are TGTGCCAGCCAGGCAGAAGAGACCCAGTACTTC. The encoded protein is CASQAEETQYF.

By share of the sample, this clone is medium-sized. The chain joins TRBV5-1 to TRBJ2-3, with a tentative D call TRBD1 (5 bases). V was pared by 0 bases and J by 1 base, with 9 bases between. This CDR3 comprises 15 residues. Germline loops: CDR1 SGHRS, CDR2 YFSETQ. CDR3 sequence: CASSLDLRGTDTQYF. Here the CDR3 DNA reads TGCGCCAGCAGCTTGGACCTCAGGGGCACAGATACGCAGTATTTT.

The chain carries TRBV4-2 and TRBJ1-2; D is undetermined. Deletions cut 4 bases from V and 6 bases from J, with 6 bases between. The CDR3 loop spans 11 amino acids. Germline CDR1 is LGHNA and CDR2 is YNFKEQ. CDR3 residues: CASSRGDGYTF. The CDR3 DNA sequence: TGTGCCAGCAGCCGTGGTGATGGCTACACCTTC.

The J gene is TRBJ2-1, the V gene TRBV28; D may be TRBD2 (6 bases). The CDR3 loop spans 16 amino acids. Trimming cost V 4 bases and J 3 bases, with 16 bases left between them. CDR1 and CDR2 from the germline V gene are MDHEN and SYDVKM. CDR3 coding DNA: TGTGCCAGCAGTTGGGACTCCCTCTCCGGCTACAATGAGCAGTTCTTC. Its translation is CASSWDSLSGYNEQFF.

The chain employs TRBV11-2 and TRBJ2-7; D tentatively fits TRBD1 or TRBD2 (7 bases each). V was shortened by 0 bases and J by 4 bases, with 13 bases between the two germline ends. Germline assignment: CDR1 SGHAT and CDR2 FQNNGV. The CDR3 extends over 15 amino acids. The CDR3 DNA follows: TGTGCCAGCAGCTTAGATGGGGGGGACAGATACGAGCAGTACTTC. This codes for CASSLDGGDRYEQYF.

The CDR3 loop reads CAIRETGGEAFF. The DNA of the CDR3 is TGTGCCATCAGGGAAACAGGGGGTGAAGCTTTCTTT. The J gene is TRBJ1-1, the V gene TRBV10-3; 8 nucleotides align to TRBD1. The junction had 4 bases not matched to a gene; V was cut back by 6 bases and J by 7 bases. Germline CDR1 and CDR2: ENHRY and SYGVKD. This CDR3 contains 12 residues.

This rearrangement joins TRBV11-2 to TRBJ2-7; a weak D match, TRBD2 (5 bases). V was trimmed by 6 bases and J by 3 bases, leaving 15 bases between them. CDR3 length: 14 amino acids. Per germline, CDR1 SGHAT and CDR2 FQNNGV. The CDR3 sequence is CASRFQLEGYEQYF. The CDR3 DNA follows: TGTGCCAGCAGGTTCCAACTTGAGGGCTACGAGCAGTACTTC.

J is TRBJ2-1 and V is TRBV2; D unclear. V was cut by 4 bases and J by 8 bases, with 18 bases left in between. The CDR3 extends over 15 amino acids. The germline V gene encodes CDR1 SNHLY and CDR2 FYNNEI. CDR3: CASSVGLRANDEQFF. CDR3 coding DNA: TGTGCCAGCAGTGTGGGCCTTAGGGCCAACGATGAGCAGTTCTTC.

V is TRBV5-1 and J is TRBJ2-1, with TRBD1 identical over 8 bases. The CDR3 sequence is 16 residues long. V was pared by 1 base and J by 7 bases, with 10 bases of the junction left unmatched. Germline lookup yields CDR1 SGHRS and CDR2 YFSETQ. The CDR3 loop is CASSLNGWTGTNEQFF. CDR3 sequence (DNA): TGCGCCAGCAGCTTGAATGGGTGGACAGGGACAAATGAGCAGTTCTTC.

The chain links TRBV28 to TRBJ2-2, with D possibly matching TRBD2 (5 bases). The CDR3 runs to 15 residues. V lost 6 bases to trimming and J lost 9 bases, with 20 bases between them. In germline, CDR1 is MDHEN, CDR2 SYDVKM. The DNA for the CDR3 is TGTGCCAGCAGCCGGACTTCTAAGCACTTCTGGGAGCTGTTTTTT. As protein: CASSRTSKHFWELFF.